Listed here is a single T cell receptor beta chain. PCR employed 60 Vbeta and 13 Jbeta primers. TCRdb's copy holds only in-frame clones and misses some; the assay was immunoSEQ multiplex PCR. The sample carries 100,000 to 150,000 clones, 70% to 90% recorded once. This CDR3 is built from 15 residues. V shed 0 bases and J 6 bases; nucleotides not matched to a gene: 7. Germline V CDR1 and CDR2: LGHNA, YSLEER. The data derive from a study of cytomegalovirus exposure and HLA in healthy donors. The source is a woman aged 40-49 years in good health and CMV-seropositive. The chain has TRBV4-3 and TRBJ2-7; 8 bases fit TRBD2. The sequenced sample was PBMCs. CDR3 DNA sequence: TGCGCCAGCAGCCAAGATCCGGGACTAGTGGGCGAGCAGTACTTC. This codes for CASSQDPGLVGEQYF.